The clone carrying this TCR beta chain was detected many times. Its target is not known. The sample originates from a study of T-cell memory formation after mild COVID-19. Study in general: For the most part, TCR clusters were specific to one donor.

V dropped 1 base and J dropped 5 bases, with 7 bases sitting between them. Per germline, CDR1 SGHDT and CDR2 YYEEEE. The CDR3 runs 13 residues. One entry per CDR3 protein results from TCRdb running MiXCR on the 5' RACE reads. In the table there are under 350,000 distinct CDR3 sequences, around 16% of which are singletons. Notes on the study in general: Balance between CD4 and CD8 was seen in clones contracting day 15 to 85, and a CD4+ lean was seen in later expanders. Researchers report contracting CD4+ clones mostly in CM and EM, with CD8+ clones in EMRA. Some SARS-CoV-2-responding clones were already detected in memory before infection.

This TCR was recovered from a man aged 18-30 years who had mild COVID-19 (a few samples of this study predate the infection). Cell type and time point are not known. The chain links TRBV5-6 to TRBJ1-5; D unclear. Sequenced sample: PBMCs or a T cell subset sorted from them (not recorded which). CDR3 DNA sequence: TGTGCCAGCAGCTTGTCCTGGGATCAGCCCCAGCATTTT. Translation: CASSLSWDQPQHF.